This entry features one TCR beta chain sequence. The data stem from a study of blood T cell repertoires in COVID-19. Study information: The study drew acute and convalescent COVID-19 samples from the United States, Italy and Spain. T cells, B-cell-depleted T cells, or PBMCs supplied cDNA or gDNA.

This CDR3 comprises 16 residues. Germline CDR1 PRHDT, CDR2 FYEKMQ (reference sequence). Trimming pared 5 bases from V and 0 bases from J, leaving 15 bases between. Authors' processing steps: Scientists estimated how many nucleated cells there were by amplifying reference gene primers. The repertoire was sequenced with immunoSEQ multiplex PCR; TCRdb's copy has only in-frame clones and lacks some. That table furnishes V, J and clone size, whereas the DNA furnished D and trimming. The sample holds about 24,000 clones, more than 70% seen once. The specimen was peripheral blood. This chain joins TRBV13 and TRBJ2-3, with D maybe TRBD2 (5 bases). The TCR comes from a human donor with active COVID-19. The donor label of this sample is uncertain. CDR3: CASSPNSAPSTDTQYF. The CDR3 nucleotides are TGTGCCAGCAGCCCAAATAGCGCCCCTAGCACAGATACGCAGTATTTT. The whole variable domain, remainder taken from reference TRBV13 and TRBJ2-3, is AAGVIQSPRHLIKEKRETATLKCYPIPRHDTVYWYQQGPGQDPQFLISFYEKMQSDKGSIPDRFSAQQFSDYHSELNMSSLELGDSALYFCASSPNSAPSTDTQYFGPGTRLTVL.